These 2 T cell receptor beta chains originate from one sample sequenced in a study of human T cells and chemical hapten exposure. MiXCR was run by TCRdb on the RACE reads, yielding one entry per CDR3 protein. This table holds about 50,000 distinct CDR3 sequences, approximately 9.5% found once. The time point is: pre-sensitization, week 0. Specified treatment: therapeutic diphenylcyclopropenone sensitization with weekly scalp DPC. Unseparated into fractions, whole blood served as the source from which total RNA was extracted. The sample here was whole blood, taken in connection with sensitization to the hapten diphenylcyclopropenone (DPC). The receptors were sampled from a woman aged 25 to 39 with alopecia areata. Some clones in this sample may be carry-over from other donors' samples.

This clonotype was counted many times. V usage is TRBV20-1 and J usage is TRBJ2-3; a possible D gene is TRBD2 (7 bases). V was pared by 5 bases and J by 3 bases, with 21 bases between. The CDR3 is 16 amino acids. Germline V lookup: CDR1 DFQATT, CDR2 SNEGSKA (reference sequence). The CDR3 region is CSAPLEGGYRTDTQYF. DNA for the CDR3: TGCAGTGCTCCCCTGGAGGGGGGGTATAGGACAGATACGCAGTATTTT.

This clonotype was found many times. V usage is TRBV7-2 and J usage is TRBJ1-1; D not certain. This CDR3 has 15 residues. Trimming took off 0 bases at V and 10 bases at J, with 18 bases between the two ends. Germline CDR1 is SGHTA and CDR2 is FQGNSA. The CDR3 reads CASSLAFVGGSRAFF. The CDR3 nucleotides read TGTGCCAGCAGCTTAGCGTTTGTAGGTGGATCTAGAGCTTTCTTT.